A few counts support the clone carrying this T cell receptor beta chain. The antigen remains undetermined. The sample belongs to a study of T cells after yellow fever vaccination. Findings of the study overall: Abundant bulk-derived clonotypes could contaminate FACS-sorted repertoires. Post-booster repertoires again held most primary-vaccination clones (roughly 96% CD4, roughly 88% CD8). The secondary response was weaker but peaked faster, day 5 versus 15.

Template switching by 5'RACE produced TCR cDNA, adding a universal primer site and UMIs. TCRdb re-analysed the 5' RACE reads in MiXCR, keeping a single row per CDR3 protein. This table has hundreds of thousands of distinct CDR3 sequences, around 21% appearing once. The ends were cut back, 9 bases at V and 1 base at J, with 11 bases in the middle. Germline V CDR1 and CDR2: SEHNR, FQNEAQ (reference sequence). CDR3 length: 13 residues. The receptor comes from a man aged 25 to 40 who received the YFV17D yellow fever vaccine. The rearrangement joins TRBV7-9 to TRBJ2-3, with D unclear. This material consisted of PBMCs, taken 15 days after the yellow fever booster vaccination. The CDR3 spells CARGVDGTDTQYF. CDR3 sequence (DNA): TGTGCCAGAGGAGTTGACGGCACAGATACGCAGTATTTT.